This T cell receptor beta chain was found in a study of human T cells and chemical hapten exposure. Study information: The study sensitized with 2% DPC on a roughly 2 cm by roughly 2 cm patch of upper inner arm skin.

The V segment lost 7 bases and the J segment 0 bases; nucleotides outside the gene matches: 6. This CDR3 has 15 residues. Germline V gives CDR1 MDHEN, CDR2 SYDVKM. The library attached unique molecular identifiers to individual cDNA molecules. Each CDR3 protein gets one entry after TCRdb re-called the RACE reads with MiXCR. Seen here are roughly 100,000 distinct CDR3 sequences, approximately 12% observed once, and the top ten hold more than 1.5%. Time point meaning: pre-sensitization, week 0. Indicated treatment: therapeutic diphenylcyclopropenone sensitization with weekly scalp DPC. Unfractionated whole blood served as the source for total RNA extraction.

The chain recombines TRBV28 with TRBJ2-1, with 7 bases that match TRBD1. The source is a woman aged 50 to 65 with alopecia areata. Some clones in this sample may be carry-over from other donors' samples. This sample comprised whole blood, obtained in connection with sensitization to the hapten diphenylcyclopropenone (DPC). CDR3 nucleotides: TGTGCCAGCATCTCAGGGGGACCCTCCTACAATGAGCAGTTCTTC. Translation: CASISGGPSYNEQFF.